The rows below give T cell receptor beta chains drawn from one sample of a study of regulatory and conventional T cells in breast cancer. In TCRdb, the PCR reads were re-called with MiXCR into one record per CDR3 protein. Of 9,000 to 13,000 distinct CDR3 sequences listed, roughly 36% were seen once; the top ten hold over 5%. Sequencing was carried out using conventional T cells from blood. The receptors shown here come from a male donor in good health. The CDR3 runs from the conserved cysteine through the conserved F or W. The D gene is left open where the match is weak. Some rows have no size entry. The others give once, few or many, or a class for an expanded clone.

CDR3 protein	CDR3 DNA	D gene	clone size	V gene	J gene
CASTPIGSGQEAFF	TGTGCCAGCACCCCGATCGGATCGGGACAGGAAGCTTTCTTT	TRBD1	few	TRBV6-2/TRBV6-3	TRBJ1-1
CASSLLASDTGELFF	TGCGCCAGCAGCTTGTTGGCCTCCGACACCGGGGAGCTGTTTTTT	NA	NA	TRBV5-1	TRBJ2-2
CASSHVGEREQYF	TGTGCCAGCAGCCATGTGGGGGAGAGAGAGCAGTACTTC	NA	NA	TRBV7-9	TRBJ2-7
CASSLPAGGELFF	TGTGCCAGCAGCCTACCCGCGGGCGGGGAGCTGTTTTTT	NA	few	TRBV7-3	TRBJ2-2
CASSLAAGRETQYF	TGCGCCAGCAGCTTGGCGGCAGGGCGAGAGACCCAGTACTTC	NA	medium-sized	TRBV5-1	TRBJ2-5
CASSPGLGNQPQHF	TGTGCCAGCAGCCCGGGGCTCGGCAATCAGCCCCAGCATTTT	NA	few	TRBV28	TRBJ1-5
CASSLGGRGSPLHF	TGTGCCAGCAGCTTAGGGGGGCGAGGTTCACCCCTCCACTTT	NA	few	TRBV7-2	TRBJ1-6
CASSLGQEPNQPQHF	TGTGCCAGCAGCCTGGGACAGGAACCTAATCAGCCCCAGCATTTT	TRBD1	NA	TRBV12-3/TRBV12-4	TRBJ1-5
CASSIDSVNTEAFF	TGTGCCAGTAGTATCGATTCGGTCAACACTGAAGCTTTCTTT	NA	few	TRBV19	TRBJ1-1
CASSLSKAGWTEAFF	TGTGCCAGCAGTTTATCGAAGGCTGGATGGACTGAAGCTTTCTTT	NA	NA	TRBV27	TRBJ1-1
CASSQRGDNEQFF	TGTGCCAGCAGCCAGCGGGGGGACAATGAGCAGTTCTTC	TRBD2	NA	TRBV7-2	TRBJ2-1
CASSGTGGSYNEQFF	TGTGCCAGCAGCGGGACGGGGGGCTCCTACAATGAGCAGTTCTTC	TRBD2	few	TRBV7-9	TRBJ2-1
CASSMTGGQPQHF	TGTGCCAGTAGTATGACAGGGGGACAGCCCCAGCATTTT	TRBD1	NA	TRBV19	TRBJ1-5
CASSRDRGSYNEQFF	TGTGCCAGCAGCCGGGACAGGGGCTCCTACAATGAGCAGTTCTTC	TRBD1	few	TRBV7-9	TRBJ2-1
CASIYRQQIQETQYF	TGTGCCAGCATATACCGACAGCAAATCCAAGAGACCCAGTACTTC	NA	NA	TRBV6-4	TRBJ2-5
CSVRGWGSHTEAFF	TGCAGCGTGAGGGGGTGGGGTTCTCACACTGAAGCTTTCTTT	NA	NA	TRBV29-1	TRBJ1-1
CAISSEEETQYF	TGTGCCATCAGTTCTGAGGAAGAGACCCAGTACTTC	NA	NA	TRBV10-3	TRBJ2-5
CSVHRGMQAFF	TGCAGCGTACACCGTGGTATGCAAGCTTTCTTT	NA	NA	TRBV29-1	TRBJ1-1
CASSLLAGAYNEQFF	TGTGCCAGCAGTTTACTAGCGGGGGCCTACAATGAGCAGTTCTTC	TRBD2	medium-sized	TRBV12-3/TRBV12-4	TRBJ2-1
CASSLASQGLSGNTIYF	TGCGCCAGCAGCTTGGCCTCTCAGGGACTCTCTGGAAACACCATATATTTT	NA	few	TRBV5-1	TRBJ1-3
CANGTSGTDTQYF	TGCGCCAACGGGACTAGCGGGACAGATACGCAGTATTTT	TRBD2	many	TRBV5-1	TRBJ2-3
CASSGRPGSETQYF	TGCGCCAGCAGCGGACGGCCAGGGTCGGAGACCCAGTACTTC	NA	NA	TRBV5-1	TRBJ2-5
CASSRYSYNEQFF	TGTGCCAGCAGCCGATACTCTTACAATGAGCAGTTCTTC	NA	NA	TRBV7-2	TRBJ2-1
CATTNTEAFF	TGTGCCACCACAAACACTGAAGCTTTCTTT	NA	few	TRBV24-1	TRBJ1-1
CASSVRRGQGILTYEQYF	TGTGCCAGCAGTGTCCGTAGGGGACAGGGGATTTTAACCTACGAGCAGTACTTC	TRBD1	medium-sized	TRBV12-3/TRBV12-4	TRBJ2-7
CASTPGQGSPGGYTF	TGTGCCAGCACCCCGGGACAGGGGTCCCCTGGGGGCTACACCTTC	TRBD1	many	TRBV6-1	TRBJ1-2